The source of this T cell receptor beta chain is a study of T cell responses to AZD1222 COVID-19 vaccine. The table came from immunoSEQ multiplex PCR; TCRdb's copy has only in-frame clones and leaves some out. The sample holds 95,000 to 150,000 clones, roughly 85% seen once. Germline CDR1 is KGHSH and CDR2 is LQKENI. V lost 2 bases and J lost 1, with 14 bases in between. The CDR3 spans 16 residues. The V call is TRBV18, the J call TRBJ1-1, with a tentative D call TRBD1 (6 bases). Sequences were derived from peripheral blood, sampled on day 0 of AZD1222 vaccination. The sequence was obtained from an adult in good health. CDR3 region: CASSPMRTESNTEAFF. CDR3 nucleotides: TGTGCCAGCTCACCAATGAGGACAGAATCGAACACTGAAGCTTTCTTT.